These T cell receptor beta chains were read from a single sample in a study of OX40 agonist ivuxolimab in advanced cancers. The protocol was immunoSEQ multiplex PCR, while the TCRdb copy is restricted to in-frame clones and leaves out a portion. The table lists around 63,000 clones, 75% to 90% of them singletons. This specimen was CD4+ or CD8+ T cells sorted from blood, taken in a trial of the OX40 agonist ivuxolimab. Receptor source: an adult with an advanced solid tumor such as melanoma, head and neck, liver or kidney cancer. Both conserved end residues are part of each CDR3. The D gene is left open where the match is weak. Size is omitted from some rows. Given values are once, few, many or a class for expanded clones.

J: TRBJ1-2; V: TRBV6-1; length: 12; size: .; D: .; DNA: TGTGCCAGCAGTGAAGGGAACTATGGCTACACCTTC; CDR3: CASSEGNYGYTF
J: TRBJ2-6; V: TRBV5-1; length: 14; size: .; D: .; DNA: TGCGCCAGCAGCTTGGTTCCTGGAGCCAACGTCCTGACTTTC; CDR3: CASSLVPGANVLTF
J: TRBJ2-2; V: TRBV9; length: 15; size: .; D: TRBD2; DNA: TGTGCCAGCAGCGTAGGGACTAGCTACACCGGGGAGCTGTTTTTT; CDR3: CASSVGTSYTGELFF
J: TRBJ2-3; V: TRBV19; length: 14; size: .; D: .; DNA: TGTGCCAGTAGTGCAGGGAGGTGGACAGATACGCAGTATTTT; CDR3: CASSAGRWTDTQYF
J: TRBJ1-4; V: TRBV7-7; length: 13; size: .; D: .; DNA: TGTGCTAGCAGCTGGGGGACCGGAGAAAAACTGTTTTTT; CDR3: CASSWGTGEKLFF
J: TRBJ2-7; V: TRBV5-4; length: 14; size: .; D: TRBD2; DNA: TGTGCCAGCAGCCCCCGGGGGGGGGACTACGAGCAGTACTTC; CDR3: CASSPRGGDYEQYF
J: TRBJ2-5; V: TRBV15; length: 13; size: once; D: .; DNA: TGTGCCACCAGCCCCAGGTACCAAGAGACCCAGTACTTC; CDR3: CATSPRYQETQYF
J: TRBJ2-3; V: TRBV13; length: 13; size: .; D: .; DNA: TGTGCCAGCGGGTCTTTTCAATCGGATACGCAGTATTTT; CDR3: CASGSFQSDTQYF
J: TRBJ1-2; V: TRBV6-6; length: 13; size: .; D: TRBD1; DNA: TGTGCCAGCAGCCCGGACAGGCGCTATGGCTACACCTTC; CDR3: CASSPDRRYGYTF
J: TRBJ1-5; V: TRBV28; length: 12; size: once; D: .; DNA: TGTGCCAGCAGTCGATTTAATCAGCCCCAGCATTTT; CDR3: CASSRFNQPQHF
J: TRBJ1-2; V: TRBV5-4; length: 14; size: .; D: .; DNA: TGTGCCAGCAGCTTGCTCGTCGAAGGGGATGGCTACACCTTC; CDR3: CASSLLVEGDGYTF
J: TRBJ2-1; V: TRBV14; length: 12; size: .; D: .; DNA: TGTGCCAGCAGCCACAGGTGGGATGAGCAGTTCTTC; CDR3: CASSHRWDEQFF
J: TRBJ1-5; V: TRBV5-6; length: 16; size: .; D: .; DNA: TGTGCCAGCAGCACCTTGGGACAAACTCGGGGTCAGCCCCAGCATTTT; CDR3: CASSTLGQTRGQPQHF
J: TRBJ2-7; V: TRBV7-9; length: 14; size: .; D: TRBD2; DNA: TGTGCCAGCAGCCCTCCTAGCGGATCCTACGAGCAGTACTTC; CDR3: CASSPPSGSYEQYF
J: TRBJ2-2; V: TRBV4-1; length: 17; size: .; D: .; DNA: TGCGCCAGCAGCCAGCCTTTTCGCGCCGCGAACACCGGGGAGCTGTTTTTT; CDR3: CASSQPFRAANTGELFF
J: TRBJ2-3; V: TRBV5-1; length: 17; size: .; D: TRBD2; DNA: TGCGCCAGCAGCGCGCGGCCCGGAGCGGGGGGAACAGATACGCAGTATTTT; CDR3: CASSARPGAGGTDTQYF
J: TRBJ2-2; V: TRBV5-1; length: 17; size: .; D: .; DNA: TGCGCCAGCAGCTTGGGTGGACCCAACTATAACACCGGGGAGCTGTTTTTT; CDR3: CASSLGGPNYNTGELFF
J: TRBJ1-6; V: TRBV7-9; length: 15; size: .; D: TRBD1; DNA: TGTGCCAGCAGCCCCTGGACAGGGATGGGATCACCCCTCCACTTT; CDR3: CASSPWTGMGSPLHF
J: TRBJ1-2; V: TRBV5-1; length: 13; size: .; D: .; DNA: TGCGCCAGCAGCTTGGACTCCTCAGGGGGCTACACCTTC; CDR3: CASSLDSSGGYTF
J: TRBJ1-6; V: TRBV6-4; length: 15; size: .; D: .; DNA: TGTGCCAGCAGTGACTCGCAAGAGGAAAATTCACCCCTCCACTTT; CDR3: CASSDSQEENSPLHF
J: TRBJ2-7; V: TRBV1; length: 16; size: .; D: .; DNA: TGCACCAGCAGCCAACGAGGCGGGGGGATTTCCTACGAGCAGTACTTC; CDR3: CTSSQRGGGISYEQYF
J: TRBJ1-5; V: TRBV2; length: 14; size: .; D: .; DNA: TGTGCCAGCAGTGGGGGTTATAGCAATCAGCCCCAGCATTTT; CDR3: CASSGGYSNQPQHF
J: TRBJ2-5; V: TRBV7-9; length: 15; size: .; D: .; DNA: TGTGCCAGCAGCTTAATCGGGACAAACAAAGAGACCCAGTACTTC; CDR3: CASSLIGTNKETQYF
J: TRBJ2-6; V: TRBV2; length: 19; size: .; D: .; DNA: TGTGCCAGCAGTGAAGCATTGGGACCCCTTGCCCCTGGGGCCAACGTCCTGACTTTC; CDR3: CASSEALGPLAPGANVLTF
J: TRBJ1-5; V: TRBV28; length: 14; size: .; D: TRBD1; DNA: TGTGCCAGCAGTTGGGGGGCGGTCCAGGGGGCCCAGCATTTT; CDR3: CASSWGAVQGAQHF
J: TRBJ2-2; V: TRBV28; length: 16; size: .; D: TRBD1; DNA: TGTGCCAGCAGTTTCCACACAGGGGTGGATCCCGGGGAGCTGTTTTTT; CDR3: CASSFHTGVDPGELFF
J: TRBJ2-1; V: TRBV13; length: 18; size: .; D: TRBD2; DNA: TGTGCCAGCAGCCCTCTGACTAGCGGGGGGGCGTCTTACAATGAGCAGTTCTTC; CDR3: CASSPLTSGGASYNEQFF
J: TRBJ2-6; V: TRBV5-1; length: 16; size: .; D: .; DNA: TGCGCCAGCAGCTTGGGAGTCGTATCTGGGGCCAACGTCCTGACTTTC; CDR3: CASSLGVVSGANVLTF